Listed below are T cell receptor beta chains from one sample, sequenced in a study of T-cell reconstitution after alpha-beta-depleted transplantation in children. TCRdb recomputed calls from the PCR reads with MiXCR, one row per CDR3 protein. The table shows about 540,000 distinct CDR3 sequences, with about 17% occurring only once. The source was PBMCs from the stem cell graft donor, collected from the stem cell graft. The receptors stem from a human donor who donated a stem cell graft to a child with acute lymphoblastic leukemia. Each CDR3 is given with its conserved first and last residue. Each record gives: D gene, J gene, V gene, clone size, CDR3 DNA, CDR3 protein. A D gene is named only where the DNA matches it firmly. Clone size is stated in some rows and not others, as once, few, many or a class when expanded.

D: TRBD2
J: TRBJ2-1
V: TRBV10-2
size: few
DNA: TGCGCCAGCAGTGAGACTAGCGGGAGTCGGGGTGAGCAGTTCTTC
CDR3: CASSETSGSRGEQFF

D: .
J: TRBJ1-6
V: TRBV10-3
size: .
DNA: TGTGCCATCAGTGATGGGGATTCACCCCTCCACTTT
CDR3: CAISDGDSPLHF

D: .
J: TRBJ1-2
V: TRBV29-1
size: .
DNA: TGCAGCGTTGAAGATCGGGAATATTTGTATGGCTACACCTTC
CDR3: CSVEDREYLYGYTF

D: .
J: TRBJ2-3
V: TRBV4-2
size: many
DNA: TGTGCCAGCAGCCAAGTAGCGGCCAACACAGATACGCAGTATTTT
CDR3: CASSQVAANTDTQYF

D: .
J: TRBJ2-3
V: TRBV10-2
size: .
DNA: TGCGCCAGCAGTGAGACCTCAGATACGCAGTATTTT
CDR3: CASSETSDTQYF

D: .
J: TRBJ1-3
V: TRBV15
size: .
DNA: TGTGCCACCAGGACCTCTGGAAACACCATATATTTT
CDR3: CATRTSGNTIYF

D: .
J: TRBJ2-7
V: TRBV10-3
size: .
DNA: TGTGCCATCAGTGAGTCTCCCCCGCGGGATAACTCCTACGAGCAGTACTTC
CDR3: CAISESPPRDNSYEQYF

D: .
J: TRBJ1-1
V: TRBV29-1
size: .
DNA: TGCAGCGTTGAATCGGCCCTCGGGGGGGCTTTCTTT
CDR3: CSVESALGGAFF

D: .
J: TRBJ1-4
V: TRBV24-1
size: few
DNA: TGTGCCACCAGTCACCATGAAAAACTGTTTTTT
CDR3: CATSHHEKLFF

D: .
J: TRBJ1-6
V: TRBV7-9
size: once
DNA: TGTGCCAGCAGCTTACCTTGGGACACCGGGTCACCCCTCCACTTT
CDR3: CASSLPWDTGSPLHF

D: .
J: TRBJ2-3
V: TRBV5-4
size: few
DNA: TGTGCCAGCAGCCATACGACAAATACGCAGTATTTT
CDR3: CASSHTTNTQYF

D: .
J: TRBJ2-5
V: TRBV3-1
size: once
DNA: TGTGCCAGCAGCCAAGATTTAGGGGATTCAGAGACCCAGTACTTC
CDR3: CASSQDLGDSETQYF

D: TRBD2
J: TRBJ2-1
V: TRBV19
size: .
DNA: TGTGCCAGTAGTGAGCGTCTAGCGGGCTACAATGAGCAGTTCTTC
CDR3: CASSERLAGYNEQFF

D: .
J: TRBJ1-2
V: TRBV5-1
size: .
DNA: TGCGCCAGCAGCCACGGCTGGGACGTAGATAACTATGGCTACACCTTC
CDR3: CASSHGWDVDNYGYTF

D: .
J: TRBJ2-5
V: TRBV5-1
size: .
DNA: TGCGCCAGCAGCTTGGAGAATTGGTCCGGAACGACTAAGAAACCCGCGAGACAAGAGACCCAGTACTTC
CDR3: CASSLENWSGTTKKPARQETQYF

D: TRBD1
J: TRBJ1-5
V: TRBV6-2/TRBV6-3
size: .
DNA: TGTGCCAGCAGTTACCGCCCTACAGGGGCCTCCATCACGGGATATCAGCCCCAGCATTTT
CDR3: CASSYRPTGASITGYQPQHF

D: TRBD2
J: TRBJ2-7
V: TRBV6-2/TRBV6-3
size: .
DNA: TGTGCCAGCAGTTACTCATTTCGACTAGCGGGAGGGCCCTACGAGCAGTACTTC
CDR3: CASSYSFRLAGGPYEQYF

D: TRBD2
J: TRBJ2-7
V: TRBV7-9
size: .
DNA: TGTGCCAGCAGCTACGTAGCGGGAGGGACGTACGAGCAGTACTTC
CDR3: CASSYVAGGTYEQYF

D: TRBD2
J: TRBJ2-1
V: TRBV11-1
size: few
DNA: TGTGCCAGCAGCTTAACGACTAGCGGGTCCTTCCCCACCTACAATGAGCAGTTCTTC
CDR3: CASSLTTSGSFPTYNEQFF

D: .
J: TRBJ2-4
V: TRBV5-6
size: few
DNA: TGTGCCAGCAGCAAAATCACTTTAGCCAAAAACATTCAGTACTTC
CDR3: CASSKITLAKNIQYF

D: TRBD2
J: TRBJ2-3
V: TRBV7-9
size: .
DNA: TGTGCCAGCAGCGCACCGACTAGCGGGTATATCGATACGCAGTATTTT
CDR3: CASSAPTSGYIDTQYF

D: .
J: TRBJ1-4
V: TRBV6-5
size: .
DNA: TGTGCCAGCAGTTACAGTAACAGGAAAAAACTGTTTTTT
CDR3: CASSYSNRKKLFF

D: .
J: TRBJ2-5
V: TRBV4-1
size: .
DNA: TGCGCCAGCAGGGGGGTCCAGGTAGAGACCCAGTACTTC
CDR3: CASRGVQVETQYF

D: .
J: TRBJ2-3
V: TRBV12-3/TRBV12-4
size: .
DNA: TGTGCCAGCAGTAACAGTTTCCTAGATACGCAGTATTTT
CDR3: CASSNSFLDTQYF

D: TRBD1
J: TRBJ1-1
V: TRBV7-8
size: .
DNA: TGTGCCAGCAGCTTAGGGGGACAGATGGCTGAAGCTTTCTTT
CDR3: CASSLGGQMAEAFF

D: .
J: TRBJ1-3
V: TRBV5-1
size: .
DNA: TGCGCCAGCAGCTTGGTTGGGTACCCTGGAAACACCATATATTTT
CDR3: CASSLVGYPGNTIYF

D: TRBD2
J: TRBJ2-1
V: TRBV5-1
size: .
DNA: TGCGCCAGCAGCGGCACAGGACTAGCGGGAGTATCCGGAGAGCAGTTCTTC
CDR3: CASSGTGLAGVSGEQFF

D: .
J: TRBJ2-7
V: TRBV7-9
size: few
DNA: TGTGCCAGCATGGACGGGGTAGACTACGAGCAGTACTTC
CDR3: CASMDGVDYEQYF

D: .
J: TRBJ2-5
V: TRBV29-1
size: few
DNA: TGCAGCGTTGAAGGGGATCCCAGGTCGACGGAGACCCAGTACTTC
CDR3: CSVEGDPRSTETQYF

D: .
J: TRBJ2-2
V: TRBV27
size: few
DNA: TGTGCCAGCAGCCTCCCGGACTTCACCGGGGAGCTGTTTTTT
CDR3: CASSLPDFTGELFF